What follows are 14 T cell receptor beta chains derived from one specimen sequenced in a study of T cell clones after liver transplantation. Profiling relied on immunoSEQ multiplex PCR, and the TCRdb table lists in-frame clones only, not all of them. Here the sample spans roughly 80,000 clones, 82% being singletons. Sequences were derived from CD4+ T cells from blood, sampled approximately 45 months after liver transplant. These TCRs come from a human patient who received a liver transplant. The graft donor may have given rise to some T cells.

V usage is TRBV5-1 and J usage is TRBJ1-4; TRBD1 is a possible D gene (6 bases). The CDR3 consists of 15 residues. Germline CDR1 SGHRS, CDR2 YFSETQ. V shed 3 bases and J shed 6 bases, with 15 bases lying between them. CDR3 sequence reads: CASSSTGGGDEKLFF. CDR3 in DNA: TGCGCCAGCAGCTCGACAGGAGGCGGCGATGAAAAACTGTTTTTT. Full variable domain (remainder filled in from reference TRBV5-1 and TRBJ1-4): KAGVTQTPRYLIKTRGQQVTLSCSPISGHRSVSWYQQTPGQGLQFLFEYFSETQRNKGNFPGRFSGRQFSNSRSEMNVSTLELGDSALYLCASSSTGGGDEKLFFGSGTQLSVL.

CDR3 nucleotides: TGTGCCTGGAGTGTCCTCGGGGCGCAGGTGCAGGGTGGTGGCTACACCTTC. This sequence encodes CAWSVLGAQVQGGGYTF. The chain couples TRBV30 to TRBJ1-2, with a tentative D call TRBD1 (5 bases). CDR1 GTSNPN and CDR2 SVGIG come from the germline V gene (reference sequence). CDR3 length equals 17 residues. Trimming removed 0 bases at V and 7 bases at J, with 24 bases between.

CDR3 protein: CASSYGTAQETQYF. The CDR3 nucleotides read TGTGCCAGCAGTTACGGGACAGCCCAAGAGACCCAGTACTTC. This sequence joins TRBV6-5 and TRBJ2-5, with 7 bases fitting TRBD1. The ends lost 2 bases at V and 1 base at J; junction bases unmatched: 1. This CDR3 contains 14 residues. Germline assignment: CDR1 MNHEY and CDR2 SVGAGI.

The gene calls are TRBV10-2 and TRBJ2-3; TRBD2 agrees at 10 bases. With V trimmed by 11 bases and J by 1 base, 3 bases remained unmatched. CDR1 and CDR2 (germline): WSHSY, SAAADI. The CDR3 covers 13 residues. CDR3 sequence: CAGTSGGTDTQYF. The CDR3 DNA sequence: TGCGCCGGAACTAGCGGGGGCACAGATACGCAGTATTTT.

This clone was observed a handful of times. The chain has TRBV19 and TRBJ2-7; 7 bases are a match to TRBD1. Per the germline V gene, CDR1 is LNHDA and CDR2 is SQIVND (reference sequence). CDR3 size: 13 residues. Trimming cost V 7 bases and J 5 bases; bases outside gene matches: 8. This CDR3 is CASKANRGDEQYF. The CDR3 region has the DNA TGTGCCAGTAAAGCGAACAGGGGAGACGAGCAGTACTTC.

CDR3: CASSLGTSGPPYEQYF. The CDR3 DNA reads as TGCGCCAGCAGCTTGGGGACTAGCGGTCCACCCTACGAGCAGTACTTC. The chain couples TRBV5-1 to TRBJ2-7; 10 positions match TRBD2. V dropped 0 bases and J dropped 2; count of bases not matched to a gene: 5. Germline lookup yields CDR1 SGHRS and CDR2 YFSETQ. This CDR3 is 16 amino acids long.

The CDR3 DNA reads as TGTGCCAGCAGCTTGGTTCGGGAAAAGAACACTGAAGCTTTCTTT. Amino acids: CASSLVREKNTEAFF. The V gene is TRBV7-9, the J gene TRBJ1-1, with D unclear. CDR1 is SEHNR and CDR2 is FQNEAQ in the germline V gene (reference sequence). This CDR3 is 15 amino acids long. V dropped 3 bases and J dropped 1 base, with 12 bases sitting between them.

This clone was seen more than once but under ten times. The V call is TRBV19, the J call TRBJ2-1; D gene uncertain. Germline CDR1 and CDR2: LNHDA and SQIVND (reference sequence). The CDR3 extends over 11 amino acids. The V gene lost 5 bases and the J gene lost 4 bases, with 3 bases spanning the gap. This CDR3 reads CASSQYNEQFF. The CDR3 region has the DNA TGTGCCAGTAGTCAGTACAATGAGCAGTTCTTC.

The chain employs TRBV5-1 and TRBJ1-1; TRBD1 matches at 7 bases. Losses at the gene ends were 2 bases for V and 4 bases for J; bases not matched to a gene: 5. Germline V gene sequence: CDR1 SGHRS, CDR2 YFSETQ. The CDR3 has 14 residues. Here the CDR3 DNA reads TGCGCCAGCAGCTTAAACCCAGGGGGCACTGAAGCTTTCTTT. Amino acid sequence: CASSLNPGGTEAFF.

The chain couples TRBV19 to TRBJ2-3; D gene ambiguous. The CDR3 runs to 14 residues. The germline CDR1 and CDR2 sequences are LNHDA and SQIVND (reference sequence). Trimming pared 7 bases from V and 6 bases from J, leaving 17 bases between. The CDR3 DNA reads as TGTGCCAGTACCCCACCGGGTCTGCGCGATACGCAGTATTTT. As protein: CASTPPGLRDTQYF.

The genes are TRBV5-1 and TRBJ2-5, with no clear D. The CDR3 has 14 residues. V was pared by 2 bases and J by 1 base, with 9 bases between. Per the germline V gene, CDR1 is SGHRS and CDR2 is YFSETQ. CDR3 DNA: TGCGCCAGCAGCTTCCAGAGATCCCAAGAGACCCAGTACTTC. This codes for CASSFQRSQETQYF. Full variable domain (rest looked up from reference TRBV5-1 and TRBJ2-5): KAGVTQTPRYLIKTRGQQVTLSCSPISGHRSVSWYQQTPGQGLQFLFEYFSETQRNKGNFPGRFSGRQFSNSRSEMNVSTLELGDSALYLCASSFQRSQETQYFGPGTRLLVL.

This clone has just one count. The chain recombines TRBV30 with TRBJ2-7; 7 bases fit TRBD2. The germline gives CDR1 GTSNPN, CDR2 SVGIG (reference sequence). J gave up 0 bases and V 3 bases, and 8 bases lay outside the gene matches. The CDR3 sequence is 15 residues long. The DNA for the CDR3 is TGTGCCTGGAGCGTGGGGGGGTCCATCTCCTACGAGCAGTACTTC. Translating it yields CAWSVGGSISYEQYF.

About this clone: Additional DNA sequences in this sample encode the identical CDR3. This chain connects TRBV2 to TRBJ1-1; D gene unclear. This CDR3 contains 13 residues. The V end was cut by 4 bases, the J end by 4 bases, with 10 bases between. Germline CDR1 is SNHLY and CDR2 is FYNNEI. CDR3 nucleotides: TGTGCCAGCAGTGTTGGGGTCGGCACTGAAGCTTTCTTT. Protein product: CASSVGVGTEAFF.

This chain links TRBV2 with TRBJ1-5; D uncertain. The CDR3 has 12 amino acids. Germline V gene lookup returns CDR1 SNHLY and CDR2 FYNNEI. The V and J ends lost 6 bases and 4 bases respectively, with 7 bases between them. This chain's CDR3 is CASSPQNQPQHF. The CDR3 DNA follows: TGTGCCAGCAGCCCTCAAAATCAGCCCCAGCATTTT.